What follows is one T cell receptor (beta chain) and its context. Its matching antigen is unknown. CDR3 length: 17 amino acids. V lost 1 base to trimming and J lost 3 bases, with 17 bases between them. Each cDNA held unique molecular identifiers, and template switching gave it a universal primer site. TCRdb re-derived calls from the 5' RACE reads in MiXCR, one entry per CDR3 protein. The sample shows around 450,000 distinct CDR3 sequences, approximately 14% of them seen only once. This entry is derived from a study of identical twins. Whole-study findings and limits: The more abundant beta clonotypes in cord blood had fewer insertions, and memory repertoires did not show this. Within twin pairs, the out-of-frame alpha sequences they shared showed excess low generation probability. Models underpredicted monozygotic twin sharing of out-of-frame TCR alpha.

These data were also reused for a study on yellow fever vaccine responses in identical twins.

This receptor was taken from a woman aged 18-29 years in good health. Sequencing input: CD4+ T cells sorted from blood. The J gene is TRBJ2-3, the V gene TRBV12-3 or TRBV12-4; D may be TRBD2 (6 bases). CDR3 sequence: CASSLGVFGGITDTQYF. DNA of the CDR3: TGTGCCAGCAGTTTAGGGGTCTTCGGGGGAATTACAGATACGCAGTATTTT.